The T cell receptor beta chain described here comes from a study of T cells in Graves' hyperthyroidism and ophthalmopathy. TCR beta CDR3 regions were amplified from RNA. First-round RT-PCR with HTBI primers amplified the TCR CDR3 region. One entry per CDR3 protein results from TCRdb running MiXCR on the multiplex PCR reads. Among some 350,000 distinct CDR3 sequences listed, roughly 15% were seen once. This clonotype has more than one count but fewer than ten. The V and J ends lost 2 bases and 4 bases respectively, with 18 bases between them. Germline V gene sequence: CDR1 SGHVS, CDR2 FNYEAQ. This CDR3 spans 16 amino acids.

The sample comprised blood. The TCR sequence derives from a woman aged 55 to 70 with Graves' ophthalmopathy. This chain uses TRBV7-6 with TRBJ2-7, with D perhaps assigned TRBD1 or TRBD2 (5 bases each). The CDR3 nucleotides are TGTGCCAGCAGCTTAAGAGGAGAGGGGACCTTTTACGAGCAGTACTTC. Translation gives CASSLRGEGTFYEQYF.